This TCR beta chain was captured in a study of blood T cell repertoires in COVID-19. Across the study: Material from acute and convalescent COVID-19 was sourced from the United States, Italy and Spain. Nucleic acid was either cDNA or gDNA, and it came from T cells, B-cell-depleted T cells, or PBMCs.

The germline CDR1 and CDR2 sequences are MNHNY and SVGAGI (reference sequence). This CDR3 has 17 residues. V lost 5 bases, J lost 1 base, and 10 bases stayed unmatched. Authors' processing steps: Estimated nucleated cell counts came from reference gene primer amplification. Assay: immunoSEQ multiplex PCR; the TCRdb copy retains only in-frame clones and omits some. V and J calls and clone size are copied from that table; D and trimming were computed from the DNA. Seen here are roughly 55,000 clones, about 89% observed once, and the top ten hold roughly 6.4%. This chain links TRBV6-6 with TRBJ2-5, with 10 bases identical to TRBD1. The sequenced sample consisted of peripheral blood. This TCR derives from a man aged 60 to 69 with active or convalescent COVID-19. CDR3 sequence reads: CASSRRDRGSPQETQYF. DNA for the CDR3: TGTGCCAGCAGTCGTCGGGACAGGGGCTCTCCCCAAGAGACCCAGTACTTC.